This paragraph covers one T cell receptor (beta chain) sequence. The data derive from a study of shared clonotypes between healthy human individuals. J gave up 1 base and V 6 bases, and 2 bases lay outside the gene matches. CDR3 length: 14 amino acids. Germline V lookup: CDR1 MDHEN, CDR2 SYDVKM. The table came from immunoSEQ multiplex PCR; TCRdb's copy has only in-frame clones and leaves some out. The sample holds more than 2,000,000 clones, about 92% seen once. Sequenced material: naive CD4+ T cells from PBMCs. Subset denoted: CD45RA+ positively selected. This TCR was recovered from a man aged 18 to 30 in good health. Some clones in this sample may be carry-over from other donors' samples. This chain links TRBV28 with TRBJ2-1, with TRBD1 matching 8 bases. The CDR3 loop is CASRGTGSYNEQFF. In DNA form, the CDR3 reads TGTGCCAGCAGGGGGACAGGTTCCTACAATGAGCAGTTCTTC.